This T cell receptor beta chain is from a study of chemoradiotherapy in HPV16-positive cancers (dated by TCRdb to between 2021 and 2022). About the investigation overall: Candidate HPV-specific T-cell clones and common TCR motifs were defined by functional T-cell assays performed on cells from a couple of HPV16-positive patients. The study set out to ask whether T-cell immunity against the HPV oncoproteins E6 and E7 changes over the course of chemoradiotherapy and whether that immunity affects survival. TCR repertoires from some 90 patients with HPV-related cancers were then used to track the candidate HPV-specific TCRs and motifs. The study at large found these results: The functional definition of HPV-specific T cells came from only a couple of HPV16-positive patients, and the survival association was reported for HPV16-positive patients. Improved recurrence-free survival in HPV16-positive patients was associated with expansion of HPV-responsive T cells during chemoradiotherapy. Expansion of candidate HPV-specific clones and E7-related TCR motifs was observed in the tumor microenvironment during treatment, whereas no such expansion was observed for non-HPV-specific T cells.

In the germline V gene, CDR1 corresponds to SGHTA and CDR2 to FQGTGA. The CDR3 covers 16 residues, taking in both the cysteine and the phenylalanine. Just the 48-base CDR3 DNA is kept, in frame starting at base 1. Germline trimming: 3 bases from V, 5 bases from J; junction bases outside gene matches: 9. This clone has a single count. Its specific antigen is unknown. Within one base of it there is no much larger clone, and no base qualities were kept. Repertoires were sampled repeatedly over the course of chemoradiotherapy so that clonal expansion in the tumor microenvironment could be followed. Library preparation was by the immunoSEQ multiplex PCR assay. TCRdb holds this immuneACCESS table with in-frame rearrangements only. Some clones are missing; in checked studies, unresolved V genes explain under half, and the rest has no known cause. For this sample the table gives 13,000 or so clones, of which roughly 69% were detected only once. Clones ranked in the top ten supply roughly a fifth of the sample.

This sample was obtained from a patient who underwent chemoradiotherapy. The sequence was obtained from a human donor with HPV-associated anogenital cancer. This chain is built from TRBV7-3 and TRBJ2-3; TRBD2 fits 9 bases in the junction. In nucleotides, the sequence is TGTGCCAGCAGCTTTTTGGGCGGGGGGGGCGGAGATACGCAGTATTTT. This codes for CASSFLGGGGGDTQYF. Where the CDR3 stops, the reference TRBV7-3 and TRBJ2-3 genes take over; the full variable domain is GAGVSQTPSNKVTEKGKYVELRCDPISGHTALYWYRQSLGQGPEFLIYFQGTGAADDSGLPNDRFFAVRPEGSVSTLKIQRTERGDSAVYLCASSFLGGGGGDTQYFGPGTRLTVL.